The 26 T cell receptor beta chains below all came from one sample that was sequenced in a study of T cell clonotyping in hematopoietic cell transplantation. The time point is: recipient sample about 28 days before transplant, after cytoreduction. Assay used: immunoSEQ multiplex PCR; TCRdb lists only in-frame clones, some missing. The sample has 15,000 to 20,000 clones, around 88% seen once. Specimen: peripheral blood mononuclear cells, collected before stem cell transplant. The receptors derive from a man in his forties or fifties with acute myeloid leukemia. Some clones in this sample may be carry-over from other donors' samples.

This chain joins TRBV29-1 and TRBJ1-2; maybe TRBD1 (5 bases). From germline, CDR1 is SQVTM and CDR2 ANQGSEA. The CDR3 is 13 residues long. V gave up 6 bases and J gave up 6 bases, with 17 bases separating them. In nucleotides, the CDR3 is TGCAGCGTGACCGGGGACGGCGTTCATGGCTACACCTTC. As protein: CSVTGDGVHGYTF.

There are a few counts of this clone. This chain connects TRBV4-1 to TRBJ2-3; 8 bases map to TRBD2. The trim removed 0 bases at V and 3 bases at J, leaving 5 bases unmatched. CDR3 length: 16 residues. Per germline, CDR1 MGHRA and CDR2 YSYEKL. The CDR3 protein is CASSQDGGARTDTQYF. The CDR3 coding sequence is TGCGCCAGCAGCCAAGACGGGGGGGCCAGGACAGATACGCAGTATTTT.

The chain has TRBV6-5 and TRBJ1-1, with D uncertain. This CDR3 comprises 13 residues. The germline V gene encodes CDR1 MNHEY and CDR2 SVGAGI. V was clipped by 0 bases and J by 7 bases, with 9 bases between them. Written as DNA, the CDR3 is TGTGCCAGCAGTTACTCCAAATACAGTGAAGCTTTCTTT. This encodes CASSYSKYSEAFF.

The V and J genes are TRBV7-9 and TRBJ1-5; 9 bases match TRBD1. CDR1 is SEHNR and CDR2 is FQNEAQ in the germline V gene (reference sequence). The CDR3 length is 18 residues. The J segment lost 2 bases and the V segment lost 5 bases, leaving 13 bases of the junction unmatched. CDR3 DNA sequence: TGTGCCAGCAGCCCACTCTGGACAGGGGTAGGGGGCAATCAGCCCCAGCATTTT. Encoded protein: CASSPLWTGVGGNQPQHF.

V is TRBV5-1 and J is TRBJ1-4; D unresolved. The germline V gene encodes CDR1 SGHRS and CDR2 YFSETQ. Trimming took 3 bases from V and 0 from J, leaving 9 bases between them. There are 15 residues in the CDR3. Written as DNA, the CDR3 is TGCGCCAGCAGCTCTTCAGCTGCAACTAATGAAAAACTGTTTTTT. It specifies CASSSSAATNEKLFF. The full variable domain, its missing parts supplied by reference TRBV5-1 and TRBJ1-4, is KAGVTQTPRYLIKTRGQQVTLSCSPISGHRSVSWYQQTPGQGLQFLFEYFSETQRNKGNFPGRFSGRQFSNSRSEMNVSTLELGDSALYLCASSSSAATNEKLFFGSGTQLSVL.

The CDR3 loop is CAISESIGRIVDSPLHF. The DNA for the CDR3 is TGTGCCATCAGTGAGTCGATCGGGAGGATAGTAGATTCACCCCTCCACTTT. The chain links TRBV10-3 to TRBJ1-6; D is ambiguous. CDR3 length: 17 residues. The V end was cut by 0 bases, the J end by 8 bases, with 17 bases between. Germline CDR1 reads ENHRY; CDR2 reads SYGVKD.

The rearrangement links TRBV5-4 to TRBJ2-7, with D perhaps matching TRBD1 or TRBD2 (5 bases each). Germline lookup yields CDR1 SGHNT and CDR2 YYREEE (reference sequence). The CDR3 is 13 amino acids. Trimming left V 10 bases short and J 1 base short, with 15 bases between. CDR3 protein: CAFTSRGSYEQYF. The CDR3 DNA is TGTGCCTTCACCTCGAGGGGATCCTACGAGCAGTACTTC.

The V gene is TRBV6-5, the J gene TRBJ1-5; a weak D match, TRBD1 (6 bases). V was pared by 0 bases and J by 5 bases, with 11 bases between. The CDR3 runs 15 residues. The germline CDR1 and CDR2 sequences are MNHEY and SVGAGI. The CDR3: CASSYSKGGHQPQHF. The CDR3 nucleotides read TGTGCCAGCAGTTACTCGAAGGGGGGGCATCAGCCCCAGCATTTT.

This clone was recorded once. V usage is TRBV7-6 and J usage is TRBJ1-5, with D unresolved. Deletions cut 0 bases from V and 4 bases from J, with 7 bases between. The CDR3 has 14 residues. Germline V lookup: CDR1 SGHVS, CDR2 FNYEAQ. The CDR3 reads CASSLAHGNQPQHF. As DNA, the CDR3 is TGTGCCAGCAGCTTAGCGCACGGGAATCAGCCCCAGCATTTT.

The CDR3 sequence: CASSTGTGKEKLFF. The DNA for the CDR3 is TGCGCCAGCAGCACCGGGACAGGGAAAGAAAAACTGTTTTTT. The J gene is TRBJ1-4, the V gene TRBV5-1; 9 bases match TRBD1. Germline values: CDR1 SGHRS, CDR2 YFSETQ. The CDR3 is 14 amino acids. Losses at the gene ends were 4 bases for V and 8 bases for J; bases not matched to a gene: 6.

V gene TRBV5-1 combines with J gene TRBJ1-2, with TRBD1 identical over 7 bases. Germline V gives CDR1 SGHRS, CDR2 YFSETQ. The trim removed 4 bases at V and 1 base at J, leaving 10 bases unmatched. The CDR3 contains 16 residues. This CDR3 is CASSRSPGTVNYGYTF. The CDR3 bases are TGCGCCAGCAGCCGTAGTCCCGGGACAGTTAACTATGGCTACACCTTC.

The V call is TRBV7-8, the J call TRBJ1-3; 7 bases agree with TRBD1. The germline V gene encodes CDR1 SGHVS and CDR2 FQNEAQ. The CDR3 totals 15 residues. V lost 3 bases to trimming and J lost 1 base; unmatched junction nucleotides: 3. Here the CDR3 DNA reads TGTGCCAGCAGCTTTTCAGGGGGTTCTGGAAACACCATATATTTT. Amino acids: CASSFSGGSGNTIYF.

The chain links TRBV4-1 to TRBJ2-7, with D possibly TRBD2 on 5 matching bases. Germline V CDR1 and CDR2: MGHRA, YSYEKL. Trimming shortened V by 0 bases and J by 1 base, and 13 bases separated the two germline ends. The CDR3 is 16 residues long. In nucleotides, the CDR3 is TGCGCCAGCAGCCAAGATGGGAATCGAGGGTCCTACGAGCAGTACTTC. This sequence encodes CASSQDGNRGSYEQYF.

This clone was counted once. The chain employs TRBV6-1 and TRBJ2-7, with D perhaps assigned TRBD1 or TRBD2 (6 bases each). The CDR3 spans 15 residues. V was cut by 6 bases and J by 3 bases, with 18 bases left in between. CDR1 is MNHNS and CDR2 is SASEGT in the germline V gene. CDR3 DNA sequence: TGTGCCAGCAGACTGACTTATGAGGGGGGCTACGAGCAGTACTTC. Protein sequence: CASRLTYEGGYEQYF.

V gene TRBV6-5 combines with J gene TRBJ2-7; 10 positions match TRBD2. There are 12 residues in the CDR3. Trimming at V came to 8 bases and at J to 5 bases, leaving 3 bases not matched to a gene. CDR1 and CDR2 (germline): MNHEY, SVGAGI. CDR3 residues: CASRTSGHEQYF. Written as DNA, the CDR3 is TGTGCCAGCCGGACTAGCGGACACGAGCAGTACTTC.

The V and J genes are TRBV10-3 and TRBJ1-1; 7 nucleotides align to TRBD1. Trimming cost V 0 bases and J 4 bases; bases outside gene matches: 5. The CDR3 consists of 15 residues. CDR1 and CDR2 from the germline V gene are ENHRY and SYGVKD. CDR3 bases: TGTGCCATCAGTGAGTCGACGGGACAGCTCACTGAAGCTTTCTTT. Translating gives CAISESTGQLTEAFF.

This clone was seen a single time. The rearrangement links TRBV18 to TRBJ2-7; 11 bases line up with TRBD1. Per the germline V gene, CDR1 is KGHSH and CDR2 is LQKENI. This CDR3 spans 15 amino acids. The CDR3 region is CATTVGQGAAYEQYF. Written as DNA, the CDR3 is TGTGCGACAACCGTTGGACAGGGGGCAGCCTACGAGCAGTACTTC.

This chain uses TRBV29-1 with TRBJ1-1; D unclear. Looked up from germline, CDR1 is SQVTM and CDR2 is ANQGSEA. Trimming left V 7 bases short and J 10 bases short, with 19 bases between. The CDR3 runs 12 residues. The chain's CDR3 is CSAQNSGSGAFF. The CDR3 nucleotides are TGCAGCGCCCAAAACTCAGGATCAGGAGCTTTCTTT.

This chain joins TRBV9 and TRBJ2-7; D is uncertain. Trimming stripped 0 bases from V and 0 bases from J, with 13 bases between. The germline CDR1 and CDR2 sequences are SGDLS and YYNGEE. CDR3 size: 16 residues. CDR3 in amino acids: CASSVGGDPRSYEQYF. The CDR3 bases are TGTGCCAGCAGCGTAGGAGGCGATCCTCGCTCCTACGAGCAGTACTTC. Drawing the rest from reference TRBV9 and TRBJ2-7, the complete variable domain is DSGVTQTPKHLITATGQRVTLRCSPRSGDLSVYWYQQSLDQGLQFLIQYYNGEERAKGNILERFSAQQFPDLHSELNLSSLELGDSALYFCASSVGGDPRSYEQYFGPGTRLTVT.

The genes are TRBV7-9 and TRBJ2-1; no reliable D call. V lost 5 bases, J lost 7 bases, and 6 bases lay in between. From germline, CDR1 is SEHNR and CDR2 FQNEAQ (reference sequence). CDR3 length: 11 residues. The CDR3 reads CASSDINEQFF. CDR3 nucleotides: TGTGCCAGCAGCGACATAAATGAGCAGTTCTTC.

The rearrangement joins TRBV5-5 to TRBJ1-5; the D gene is possibly TRBD1 (6 bases). V dropped 0 bases and J dropped 7 bases, with 11 bases sitting between them. The CDR3 runs 14 residues. Germline V gives CDR1 SGHKS, CDR2 YYEKEE (reference sequence). CDR3 sequence reads: CASSLAAGVQPQHF. Written as DNA, the CDR3 is TGTGCCAGCAGCTTGGCGGCAGGGGTACAGCCCCAGCATTTT. Combining the CDR3 with reference TRBV5-5 and TRBJ1-5 gives the whole variable domain DAGVTQSPTHLIKTRGQQVTLRCSPISGHKSVSWYQQVLGQGPQFIFQYYEKEERGRGNFPDRFSARQFPNYSSELNVNALLLGDSALYLCASSLAAGVQPQHFGDGTRLSIL.

V usage is TRBV28 and J usage is TRBJ1-4, with TRBD1 matching 7 bases. This CDR3 is 15 amino acids long. With V trimmed by 5 bases and J by 4 bases, 7 bases remained unmatched. Germline V lookup: CDR1 MDHEN, CDR2 SYDVKM. The CDR3 is CASSVPTGINEKLFF. CDR3 in DNA: TGTGCCAGCAGTGTACCGACAGGGATTAATGAAAAACTGTTTTTT.

This clone was recorded a few times. V and J are TRBV6-1 and TRBJ2-7; possibly TRBD1 or TRBD2 for D (5 bases each). The V gene's germline CDR1 is MNHNS and CDR2 SASEGT. The ends were cut back, 6 bases at V and 0 bases at J, with 12 bases in the middle. CDR3 length: 14 amino acids. CDR3 protein: CASSAGTGSYEQYF. The CDR3 DNA is TGTGCCAGCAGCGCCGGGACGGGCTCCTACGAGCAGTACTTC.

This chain links TRBV6-6 with TRBJ1-2; no firm D call. Germline V CDR1 and CDR2: MNHNY, SVGAGI (reference sequence). This CDR3 has 14 amino acids. V was cut by 2 bases and J by 8 bases, with 15 bases left in between. CDR3 in DNA: TGTGCCAGCAGTTACGGGTCGACCTCAGAGGGCTACACCTTC. This sequence encodes CASSYGSTSEGYTF.

The chain joins TRBV7-9 to TRBJ1-5; D may be TRBD1 (5 bases). Deletions cut 7 bases from V and 5 bases from J, with 18 bases between. Looked up from germline, CDR1 is SEHNR and CDR2 is FQNEAQ (reference sequence). CDR3 size: 15 residues. The CDR3 loop reads CASTQTGGVDQPQHF. CDR3 DNA: TGTGCCAGCACCCAAACCGGGGGGGTCGATCAGCCCCAGCATTTT.

The rearrangement uses TRBV7-2 and TRBJ2-3; the D gene is possibly TRBD2 (6 bases). Trimming left V 2 bases short and J 4 bases short, with 10 bases between. Germline V gene sequence: CDR1 SGHTA, CDR2 FQGNSA. The CDR3 runs 14 residues. This CDR3 is CASSLRGGADTQYF. The DNA of the CDR3 is TGTGCCAGCAGCTTACGGGGAGGCGCAGATACGCAGTATTTT. Filled out from reference TRBV7-2 and TRBJ2-3, the complete variable domain reads GAGVSQSPSNKVTEKGKDVELRCDPISGHTALYWYRQSLGQGLEFLIYFQGNSAPDKSGLPSDRFSAERTGGSVSTLTIQRTQQEDSAVYLCASSLRGGADTQYFGPGTRLTVL.